These 5 T cell receptor beta chains were all obtained from the same sample, sequenced in a study of spatial heterogeneity in lung cancer. TCRdb re-derived calls from the 5' RACE reads in MiXCR, one entry per CDR3 protein. This sample yields about 21,000 distinct CDR3 sequences, of which 4.6% are seen a single time; around 7.4% belongs to the top ten. Time point denoted: sample taken at primary tumor resection. This specimen consisted of PBMCs, obtained at surgery. Receptor source: a male donor with early-stage non-small cell lung cancer.

The rearrangement uses TRBV10-1 and TRBJ2-1; 9 positions agree with TRBD2. The CDR3 contains 21 residues. After removal of 4 bases from V and 0 bases from J, the junction contained 19 bases not matched to a gene. CDR1 is WNHNN, CDR2 SYGVQD, per germline (reference sequence). CDR3 amino acids: CASSGTALVREGSSSYNEQFF. The CDR3 region has the DNA TGCGCCAGCAGTGGGACCGCTCTCGTGCGGGAGGGCTCCAGCTCCTACAATGAGCAGTTCTTC.

The sample holds many counts of this clonotype. The gene calls are TRBV27 and TRBJ2-5; the D gene is possibly TRBD2 (5 bases). Deletions cut 2 bases from V and 7 bases from J, with 14 bases between. The CDR3 is 14 residues long. The V gene's germline CDR1 is MNHEY and CDR2 SMNVEV (reference sequence). CDR3 in amino acids: CASSLKVRESTQYF. The CDR3, as DNA: TGTGCCAGCAGTTTAAAGGTTAGGGAGTCGACCCAGTACTTC.

This clonotype was counted at least ten times. V and J are TRBV21-1 and TRBJ2-1. TRBV21-1 is classified as a pseudogene. The CDR3 spans 15 residues. In DNA form, the CDR3 reads TGTGCCAGCAGCACAGGGGTGCGCCCCTACAATGAGCAGTTCTTC. This sequence encodes CASSTGVRPYNEQFF.

In its sample, this clonotype was seen many times. V usage is TRBV5-1 and J usage is TRBJ2-2; D possibly corresponds to TRBD1 (5 bases). V dropped 0 bases and J dropped 0 bases, with 9 bases sitting between them. Per germline, CDR1 SGHRS and CDR2 YFSETQ. This CDR3 is 16 amino acids long. CDR3 DNA sequence: TGCGCCAGCAGCTTGGCTCCAGGGACGAACACCGGGGAGCTGTTTTTT. Its protein product is CASSLAPGTNTGELFF.

This clonotype has at least ten counts. V and J are TRBV4-2 and TRBJ2-1; the match to TRBD2 covers 9 bases. Germline V lookup: CDR1 LGHNA, CDR2 YNFKEQ. The V and J ends lost 3 bases and 4 bases, in that order; junction bases with no gene match: 7. The CDR3 is 16 residues long. As DNA, the CDR3 is TGTGCCAGCAGCCATACCCAGACTAGCGGTTACAATGAGCAGTTCTTC. Protein sequence: CASSHTQTSGYNEQFF.